This T cell receptor beta chain was captured in a study of blood T cell repertoires in COVID-19. Study background: COVID-19 samples, acute and convalescent, were from the United States, Italy and Spain. PBMCs, B-cell-depleted T cells, or T cells provided the cDNA or gDNA that made up the material.

Libraries were prepared by immunoSEQ multiplex PCR; TCRdb keeps only in-frame clonotypes and omits some of them. Counted here are some 140,000 clones, approximately 80% occurring once; the ten biggest clones make up about 8.4%. Between the trimmed V and J ends, which lost 5 bases and 2 bases, there was a span of 16 bases. The CDR3 loop spans 15 amino acids. CDR1 is LNHDA, CDR2 SQIVND, per germline (reference sequence). V usage is TRBV19 and J usage is TRBJ2-7; D may be TRBD1 (7 bases). Sequencing was done on a sample of peripheral blood. This sequence originates from a woman in her fifties or sixties with active or convalescent COVID-19. The CDR3 reads CASSPRGGGPYEQYF. The CDR3 DNA reads TGTGCCAGTAGTCCCCGCGGAGGGGGCCCCTACGAGCAGTACTTC. The complete variable domain, with remaining parts taken from reference TRBV19 and TRBJ2-7, reads DGGITQSPKYLFRKEGQNVTLSCEQNLNHDAMYWYRQDPGQGLRLIYYSQIVNDFQKGDIAEGYSVSREKKESFPLTVTSAQKNPTAFYLCASSPRGGGPYEQYFGPGTRLTVT.